A single sample gave rise to the 4 T cell receptor beta chains below, sequenced in a study of T cells in Graves' hyperthyroidism and ophthalmopathy. Using RNA transcripts as the source, TCR beta CDR3 regions were amplified. First-round RT-PCR of the TCR CDR3 relied on the HTBI primer set. TCRdb used MiXCR to reprocess the multiplex PCR reads, holding one entry per CDR3 protein. The table lists hundreds of thousands of distinct CDR3 sequences, 25% of them singletons. Sample: blood. These receptors were collected from a man aged 45 to 65 with Graves' hyperthyroidism.

This clonotype has a handful of counts. This chain connects TRBV29-1 to TRBJ2-7; 8 nucleotides agree with TRBD1. This CDR3 region has 14 residues. Germline V CDR1 and CDR2: SQVTM, ANQGSEA. The J segment lost 2 bases and the V segment lost 0 bases, leaving 3 bases of the junction unmatched. CDR3 loop: CSVEERDRTYEQYF. CDR3 in DNA: TGCAGCGTTGAAGAACGGGACAGGACCTACGAGCAGTACTTC.

The sample holds a few counts of this clonotype. The chain combines TRBV18 with TRBJ2-7, with D hard to call. Germline V gene sequence: CDR1 KGHSH, CDR2 LQKENI. With 2 bases removed from V and 7 bases from J, the gap between germline ends came to 12 bases. This CDR3 has 13 residues. The CDR3, as DNA: TGTGCCAGCTCACCAACAAAGGACGGGGAGCAGTACTTC. Amino acid sequence: CASSPTKDGEQYF.

The J gene is TRBJ1-2, the V gene TRBV25-1, with TRBD1 matching 11 bases. From germline, CDR1 is MGHDK and CDR2 SYGVNS. V dropped 4 bases and J dropped 4; count of bases not matched to a gene: 5. The CDR3 has 15 amino acids. CDR3 in DNA: TGTGCCAGCAGTGCCACAGGACAGGGGGCCTATGGCTACACCTTC. This gives the protein CASSATGQGAYGYTF.

This clonotype was recorded a few times. V and J are TRBV24-1 and TRBJ2-2; D may match TRBD1 or TRBD2 (5 bases each). Trimming took 0 bases from V and 5 from J, leaving 9 bases between them. The CDR3 totals 15 residues. From germline, CDR1 is KGHDR and CDR2 SFDVKD. The CDR3 protein is CATSDLDGGTGELFF. The CDR3 region has the DNA TGTGCCACCAGTGATTTGGATGGGGGAACCGGGGAGCTGTTTTTT.